Listed below are T cell receptor beta chains from one sample, sequenced in a study of blood T cell repertoires in COVID-19. The protocol was immunoSEQ multiplex PCR, while the TCRdb copy is restricted to in-frame clones and leaves out a portion. The sample carries about 180,000 clones, 80% to 90% recorded once. Sample: peripheral blood. These receptors were obtained from a man aged 45-65 years with active or convalescent COVID-19. Both conserved end residues are part of each CDR3. Fields, in order: D gene, V gene, clone size, J gene, CDR3 DNA, CDR3 protein. D genes are given only for firm matches. Size values are once, few and many counts, or a class for expanded clones, and some rows have none.

D gene: TRBD2; V gene: TRBV19; clone size: NA; J gene: TRBJ2-1; CDR3 DNA: TGTGCCAGTAGTATTGGTAGCGGGAGGGCCGAGATAATCGATGAGCAGTTCTTC; CDR3 protein: CASSIGSGRAEIIDEQFF
D gene: TRBD2; V gene: TRBV3-1/TRBV3-2; clone size: NA; J gene: TRBJ2-1; CDR3 DNA: TGTGCCAGCAGTCGTGGACTAGCGGGAACCTACAATGAGCAGTTCTTC; CDR3 protein: CASSRGLAGTYNEQFF
D gene: NA; V gene: TRBV19; clone size: NA; J gene: TRBJ2-1; CDR3 DNA: TGTGCCAGTAGCGGGGTGTCCTACAATGAGCAGTTCTTC; CDR3 protein: CASSGVSYNEQFF
D gene: NA; V gene: TRBV19; clone size: NA; J gene: TRBJ1-3; CDR3 DNA: TGTGCCAGTAGTATGCCCCTCAGGGGCTCTGGAAACACCATATATTTT; CDR3 protein: CASSMPLRGSGNTIYF
D gene: TRBD1; V gene: TRBV11-2; clone size: NA; J gene: TRBJ1-1; CDR3 DNA: TGTGCCAGCAGGCAACCGGGACAGGCGAACACTGAAGCTTTCTTT; CDR3 protein: CASRQPGQANTEAFF
D gene: TRBD2; V gene: TRBV29-1; clone size: NA; J gene: TRBJ2-1; CDR3 DNA: TGCAGCGTCCCTGACTTGCGGGGGGGCCAATTCAATGAGCAGTTCTTC; CDR3 protein: CSVPDLRGGQFNEQFF
D gene: NA; V gene: TRBV4-2; clone size: NA; J gene: TRBJ1-1; CDR3 DNA: TGTGCCAGCAGCCTCGTAACGGGGGGCACTGAAGCTTTCTTT; CDR3 protein: CASSLVTGGTEAFF
D gene: NA; V gene: TRBV29-1; clone size: NA; J gene: TRBJ1-1; CDR3 DNA: TGCAGCGTAATAACAGGGAACACTGAAGCTTTCTTT; CDR3 protein: CSVITGNTEAFF
D gene: TRBD1; V gene: TRBV9; clone size: NA; J gene: TRBJ1-3; CDR3 DNA: TGTGCCAGCAGCCTTGGGACAGGGAAAACAGTGGTTGGAAACACCATATATTTT; CDR3 protein: CASSLGTGKTVVGNTIYF
D gene: TRBD1; V gene: TRBV5-1; clone size: NA; J gene: TRBJ1-4; CDR3 DNA: TGCGCCAGCGGCAAAGGACAGGGGAATGAAAAACTGTTTTTT; CDR3 protein: CASGKGQGNEKLFF
D gene: TRBD1; V gene: TRBV2; clone size: once; J gene: TRBJ2-1; CDR3 DNA: TGTGCCAGCAGCCAGGGGGATTGGAGCAATGAGCAGTTCTTC; CDR3 protein: CASSQGDWSNEQFF
D gene: NA; V gene: TRBV5-5; clone size: NA; J gene: TRBJ1-3; CDR3 DNA: TGTGCCAGCAGCTCCCTGGGGGCCGGAAACACCATATATTTT; CDR3 protein: CASSSLGAGNTIYF
D gene: TRBD1; V gene: TRBV6-1; clone size: NA; J gene: TRBJ1-5; CDR3 DNA: TGTGCCAGCAGTGAAGGGACAGGGAGCAATCAGCCCCAGCATTTT; CDR3 protein: CASSEGTGSNQPQHF
D gene: NA; V gene: TRBV2; clone size: NA; J gene: TRBJ2-7; CDR3 DNA: TGTGCCAGCACCCGAACGAGGAACGAGCAGTACTTC; CDR3 protein: CASTRTRNEQYF
D gene: TRBD2; V gene: TRBV25-1; clone size: NA; J gene: TRBJ2-7; CDR3 DNA: TGTGCCAGCAGCAGACTAGCGGAAAAGGAAGAGCAGTACTTC; CDR3 protein: CASSRLAEKEEQYF
D gene: TRBD1; V gene: TRBV30; clone size: NA; J gene: TRBJ1-5; CDR3 DNA: TGTGCCTGGAATCTACAGGGGGCCCAGCCCCAGCATTTT; CDR3 protein: CAWNLQGAQPQHF
D gene: NA; V gene: TRBV7-2; clone size: NA; J gene: TRBJ2-6; CDR3 DNA: TGTGCCAGCAGCTTAAAATTTCAGGCTGGGGCCAACGTCCTGACTTTC; CDR3 protein: CASSLKFQAGANVLTF
D gene: TRBD1; V gene: TRBV5-1; clone size: NA; J gene: TRBJ1-1; CDR3 DNA: TGCGCCAGCAGCTTGGGTATAGGGGGCGAAGGCACTGAAGCTTTCTTT; CDR3 protein: CASSLGIGGEGTEAFF
D gene: TRBD1; V gene: TRBV27; clone size: once; J gene: TRBJ1-2; CDR3 DNA: TGTGCCAGCAGTCAGACAGGGGACTATGGCTACACCTTC; CDR3 protein: CASSQTGDYGYTF
D gene: TRBD2; V gene: TRBV15; clone size: NA; J gene: TRBJ2-1; CDR3 DNA: TGTGCCACCAGCAGAGCAGGTAGCGGGGAAGCGGGTGATGAGCAGTTCTTC; CDR3 protein: CATSRAGSGEAGDEQFF
D gene: NA; V gene: TRBV9; clone size: NA; J gene: TRBJ2-1; CDR3 DNA: TGTGCCAGCAGCGTAGCTTCGGTGAGCTCCTACAATGAGCAGTTCTTC; CDR3 protein: CASSVASVSSYNEQFF
D gene: TRBD1; V gene: TRBV7-2; clone size: NA; J gene: TRBJ1-1; CDR3 DNA: TGTGCCAGCAGCTGGACAGGGGACTTTGAAGCTTTCTTT; CDR3 protein: CASSWTGDFEAFF
D gene: TRBD1; V gene: TRBV7-2; clone size: once; J gene: TRBJ1-4; CDR3 DNA: TGTGCCAGCAGCTTAGTGACGAGACAGGGCCAGGGGATAGATGAAAAACTGTTTTTT; CDR3 protein: CASSLVTRQGQGIDEKLFF
D gene: NA; V gene: TRBV30; clone size: NA; J gene: TRBJ1-3; CDR3 DNA: TGTGCCTACGGACAGAACTCTGGAAACACCATATATTTT; CDR3 protein: CAYGQNSGNTIYF
D gene: NA; V gene: TRBV7-2; clone size: NA; J gene: TRBJ1-1; CDR3 DNA: TGTGCCAGCAGCTTAGCGAGAGTCGCTGAAGCTTTCTTT; CDR3 protein: CASSLARVAEAFF
D gene: NA; V gene: TRBV28; clone size: NA; J gene: TRBJ1-2; CDR3 DNA: TGTGCCAGCAGTCCCTCCGCCGCCCCGGTGAACTATGGCTACACCTTC; CDR3 protein: CASSPSAAPVNYGYTF
D gene: NA; V gene: TRBV5-4; clone size: NA; J gene: TRBJ2-1; CDR3 DNA: TGTGCCAGCAGCTTCCCAGGCTACAATGAGCAGTTCTTC; CDR3 protein: CASSFPGYNEQFF
D gene: NA; V gene: TRBV2; clone size: NA; J gene: TRBJ1-2; CDR3 DNA: TGTGCCAGCAGTGAGAAGGCGGCAGACTATGGCTACACCTTC; CDR3 protein: CASSEKAADYGYTF
D gene: NA; V gene: TRBV9; clone size: NA; J gene: TRBJ2-1; CDR3 DNA: TGTGCCAGCAGCGTGGGTAGCGGAAGACTATACAATGAGCAGTTCTTC; CDR3 protein: CASSVGSGRLYNEQFF
D gene: NA; V gene: TRBV6-5; clone size: NA; J gene: TRBJ1-2; CDR3 DNA: TGTGCCAGCAGTTACTTACAGAACTATGGCTACACCTTC; CDR3 protein: CASSYLQNYGYTF
D gene: TRBD2; V gene: TRBV12-5; clone size: NA; J gene: TRBJ2-1; CDR3 DNA: TGTGCTAGTGCTTCAAGGACTAGCCCATCCCCCTACAATGAGCAGTTCTTC; CDR3 protein: CASASRTSPSPYNEQFF
D gene: NA; V gene: TRBV15; clone size: NA; J gene: TRBJ2-3; CDR3 DNA: TGTGCCACCAGCAGGTCCCAGCGGTGGGGCACAGATACGCAGTATTTT; CDR3 protein: CATSRSQRWGTDTQYF
D gene: TRBD2; V gene: TRBV24-1; clone size: NA; J gene: TRBJ2-1; CDR3 DNA: TGTGCCACCAGTGACCCCACTAGCGGGGTAGACAATGAGCAGTTCTTC; CDR3 protein: CATSDPTSGVDNEQFF
D gene: TRBD1; V gene: TRBV7-9; clone size: NA; J gene: TRBJ2-5; CDR3 DNA: TGTGCCAGCAGCTTAGGAGGGACAGGGGCGAAGACCCAGTACTTC; CDR3 protein: CASSLGGTGAKTQYF
D gene: NA; V gene: TRBV14; clone size: once; J gene: TRBJ2-2; CDR3 DNA: TGTGCCAGCAGCCTGGCCCGCGGCACCGGGGAGCTGTTTTTT; CDR3 protein: CASSLARGTGELFF
D gene: TRBD2; V gene: TRBV15; clone size: NA; J gene: TRBJ2-7; CDR3 DNA: TGTGCCACCAGCTCCCGAATGCCTAGCGGGGGAGCCACCTACGAGCAGTACTTC; CDR3 protein: CATSSRMPSGGATYEQYF
D gene: NA; V gene: TRBV19; clone size: NA; J gene: TRBJ1-4; CDR3 DNA: TGTGCCACCTGGGGCAGGGCTTTTGCAACTAATGAAAAACTGTTTTTT; CDR3 protein: CATWGRAFATNEKLFF
D gene: TRBD1; V gene: TRBV6-2/TRBV6-3; clone size: once; J gene: TRBJ1-5; CDR3 DNA: TGTGCCAGCAGTTACCCCGACAGGGTTCTTCAGCCCCAGCATTTT; CDR3 protein: CASSYPDRVLQPQHF
D gene: NA; V gene: TRBV5-4; clone size: few; J gene: TRBJ1-2; CDR3 DNA: TGTGCCAGCAGCTTGTCCGGGCGGCAGGGTAACTATGGCTACACCTTC; CDR3 protein: CASSLSGRQGNYGYTF
D gene: NA; V gene: TRBV12-5; clone size: NA; J gene: TRBJ2-7; CDR3 DNA: TGTGCTAGTGGTTTGATAGCCGGGTACGAGCAGTACTTC; CDR3 protein: CASGLIAGYEQYF
D gene: NA; V gene: TRBV11-1; clone size: NA; J gene: TRBJ2-1; CDR3 DNA: TGTGCCAGCAGCCCCACGGATTCGGGCTCCTACAATGAGCAGTTCTTC; CDR3 protein: CASSPTDSGSYNEQFF
D gene: NA; V gene: TRBV7-3; clone size: NA; J gene: TRBJ1-5; CDR3 DNA: TGTGCCAGCAGCTTAACGGGGGGGTACGGTCAGCCCCAGCATTTT; CDR3 protein: CASSLTGGYGQPQHF
D gene: NA; V gene: TRBV19; clone size: once; J gene: TRBJ1-2; CDR3 DNA: TGTGCCACCCACAGGAAATACAGGAGAAACGAAGATAACTATGGCTACACCTTC; CDR3 protein: CATHRKYRRNEDNYGYTF
D gene: NA; V gene: TRBV6-5; clone size: NA; J gene: TRBJ2-7; CDR3 DNA: TGTGCCAGCAGCCGCGACAGGTACGAGCAGTACTTC; CDR3 protein: CASSRDRYEQYF
D gene: TRBD2; V gene: TRBV6-5; clone size: NA; J gene: TRBJ2-7; CDR3 DNA: TGTGCCAGCACGTATCCGGGAGGCCTTACCTACGAGCAGTACTTC; CDR3 protein: CASTYPGGLTYEQYF
D gene: TRBD1; V gene: TRBV10-3; clone size: NA; J gene: TRBJ2-3; CDR3 DNA: TGTGCCATCAGTGAGTTGAATGGCGGACAGGTGGCAGATACGCAGTATTTT; CDR3 protein: CAISELNGGQVADTQYF
D gene: NA; V gene: TRBV18; clone size: NA; J gene: TRBJ2-7; CDR3 DNA: TGTGCCAGCTCACCGAGGGATGGGGGGTACGAGCAGTACTTC; CDR3 protein: CASSPRDGGYEQYF
D gene: NA; V gene: TRBV27; clone size: NA; J gene: TRBJ2-5; CDR3 DNA: TGTGCCACCTATTTAGGTTTAGGGGGGGGGTGGCAAGAGACCCAGTACTTC; CDR3 protein: CATYLGLGGGWQETQYF
D gene: NA; V gene: TRBV5-6; clone size: NA; J gene: TRBJ2-4; CDR3 DNA: TGTGCCAGCAGCTTCCAGGGTTCGATAAACATTCAGTACTTC; CDR3 protein: CASSFQGSINIQYF
D gene: TRBD2; V gene: TRBV14; clone size: NA; J gene: TRBJ2-3; CDR3 DNA: TGTGCCAGCAGCCAACTAGGCGGGGGGCTTGATACGCAGTATTTT; CDR3 protein: CASSQLGGGLDTQYF
D gene: NA; V gene: TRBV19; clone size: NA; J gene: TRBJ2-7; CDR3 DNA: TGTGCCAGTAGTTTCGGACAAGCCTACGAGCAGTACTTC; CDR3 protein: CASSFGQAYEQYF
D gene: NA; V gene: TRBV9; clone size: few; J gene: TRBJ2-7; CDR3 DNA: TGTGCCAGCAGCTCCCCAGCAGGGGAGGAGCAGTACTTC; CDR3 protein: CASSSPAGEEQYF